This record looks at one TCR beta chain sequence and its context. Its antigen is not known. Here the CDR3 omits its conserved ending phenylalanine or tryptophan, so a read error is the likely source. These data are taken from a study of T cell repertoires in cytomegalovirus infection. Study at large: CMV infection plus the matching HLA type was flagged by public TCR beta signatures. Findings and limits, study-wide: Dominating the ex vivo response were HLA-C-restricted CMV-specific TCR beta clonotypes. CMV carriers with the relevant HLA were identified by cumulative public TCR beta family frequency.

The CDR3 has 16 amino acids. V lost 3 bases and J 2 bases, leaving 11 bases between the germline ends. MiXCR was run by TCRdb on the reads, yielding one entry per CDR3 protein. Counted here are more than 350,000 distinct CDR3 sequences, about a third occurring once; the ten biggest clones make up about 13%. The rearrangement joins TRBV12-3 or TRBV12-4 to TRBJ1-6, with a weak D call TRBD1 (6 bases). Sequenced material: PBMCs. The TCR was taken from a human donor in good health (CMV status not recorded). Some clones in this sample may be carry-over from other donors' samples. The CDR3 coding sequence is TGTGCCAGCAGTTTCAACGACAGGCCCTATAATTCACCCCTCCACTTG. Its protein product is CASSFNDRPYNSPLHL.